These 16 T cell receptor beta chains share one sample of origin, sequenced in a study of blood T cells in healthy people across ages. A sample-barcoded 5' primer and a J-beta primer mix were used in a second PCR of about 6 to 12 cycles. TCRdb used MiXCR to reprocess the 5' RACE reads, holding one entry per CDR3 protein. The sample has about a million distinct CDR3 sequences, roughly half seen once. The specimen was blood. The origin of the receptors is a woman aged 55-69 years in good health.

The V gene is TRBV5-5, the J gene TRBJ2-7, with D possibly matching TRBD2 (6 bases). V was cut by 3 bases and J by 5 bases, with 18 bases left in between. Per the germline V gene, CDR1 is SGHKS and CDR2 is YYEKEE (reference sequence). CDR3 length: 15 amino acids. CDR3 sequence: CASSSRAGRPHEQYF. In DNA, the CDR3 is TGTGCCAGCAGCTCCCGGGCGGGGAGACCCCACGAGCAGTACTTC.

V and J are TRBV2 and TRBJ2-6; D not certain. Per the germline V gene, CDR1 is SNHLY and CDR2 is FYNNEI. The CDR3 covers 14 residues. V was shortened by 6 bases and J by 4 bases, with 10 bases between the two germline ends. CDR3 sequence: CASRQELGANVLTF. DNA of the CDR3: TGTGCCAGCAGACAAGAGCTCGGGGCCAACGTCCTGACTTTC.

The chain couples TRBV28 to TRBJ2-5; D perhaps matches TRBD1 (6 bases). Between the trimmed V and J ends, which lost 5 bases and 2 bases, there was a span of 12 bases. Germline CDR1 and CDR2: MDHEN and SYDVKM. The CDR3 consists of 14 residues. The CDR3 reads CASSPPGQQETQYF. The CDR3 DNA sequence: TGTGCCAGCAGTCCGCCGGGACAACAAGAGACCCAGTACTTC.

This chain connects TRBV6-5 to TRBJ2-3, with D perhaps matching TRBD2 (7 bases). CDR3 length equals 15 residues. CDR1 and CDR2 from the germline V gene are MNHEY and SVGAGI. V was trimmed by 2 bases and J by 6 bases, leaving 15 bases between them. The CDR3 bases are TGTGCCAGCAGTTACGGAAGCGGGACATTCGATACGCAGTATTTT. Translating it yields CASSYGSGTFDTQYF.

A few counts support this clonotype. V gene TRBV6-2 or TRBV6-3 combines with J gene TRBJ2-7; D perhaps matches TRBD1 (6 bases). In germline, CDR1 is MNHEY, CDR2 SVGEGT. The V end was cut by 6 bases, the J end by 0 bases, with 15 bases between. CDR3 length equals 15 residues. The CDR3 region has the DNA TGTGCCAGCAGCTGGGACACTGTTAACTCCTACGAGCAGTACTTC. This translates into CASSWDTVNSYEQYF.

The V gene is TRBV28, the J gene TRBJ2-7; 9 positions agree with TRBD2. The closer fit of TRBJ2-5 to the DNA end suggests the J call may be wrong. CDR1 MDHEN and CDR2 SYDVKM come from the germline V gene. CDR3 length equals 15 residues. This chain's CDR3 is CASTPGTSFGETQYF. In DNA, the CDR3 is TGTGCCAGCACCCCCGGGACTAGCTTTGGTGAGACCCAGTACTTC.

The chain joins TRBV12-3 or TRBV12-4 to TRBJ2-5, with a tentative D call TRBD1 (6 bases). V gave up 5 bases and J gave up 5 bases, with 18 bases separating them. The CDR3 has 15 residues. The CDR3, as DNA: TGTGCCAGCAGTCGATCAACAGGGCTGGGGGAGACCCAGTACTTC. This gives the protein CASSRSTGLGETQYF.

The genes are TRBV18 and TRBJ2-7, with a tentative D call TRBD2 (6 bases). The J call may be wrong; the DNA end is better matched by TRBJ2-5. CDR3 length equals 14 residues. CDR1 is KGHSH and CDR2 is LQKENI in the germline V gene. The CDR3 nucleotides are TGTGCCAGCTCACAATGGGGAGGAGGAGAGACCCAGTACTTC. Its translation: CASSQWGGGETQYF.

This clonotype was detected once. The gene calls are TRBV20-1 and TRBJ2-2, with 9 bases matching TRBD2. V gave up 3 bases and J gave up 4 bases; unmatched junction bases: 3. The germline gives CDR1 DFQATT, CDR2 SNEGSKA (reference sequence). The CDR3 covers 14 residues. CDR3 amino acids: CSARSSGTTGELFF. The CDR3 DNA reads as TGCAGTGCTAGGTCTAGCGGGACCACCGGGGAGCTGTTTTTT.

The CDR3 DNA sequence: TGTGCCACCAGTGATTTAAACGGGGCGGAGGAAGAGACCCAGTACTTC. Translating gives CATSDLNGAEEETQYF. The chain links TRBV24-1 to TRBJ2-7; D is perhaps TRBD1 or TRBD2 (5 bases each). The J call may be mistaken, given a closer DNA end match to TRBJ2-5. Germline V gene lookup returns CDR1 KGHDR and CDR2 SFDVKD. The CDR3 consists of 16 residues.

This clonotype was detected a few times. The chain joins TRBV3-1 to TRBJ2-7, with D possibly being TRBD1 (5 bases). Germline CDR1 and CDR2: LGHDT and YNNKEL (reference sequence). Trimming took 1 base from V and 6 from J, leaving 16 bases between them. This CDR3 has 15 amino acids. The CDR3, as DNA: TGTGCCAGCAGCCAAGTGGGTCAGCAGGGCCTCGAGCAGTACTTC. Translation: CASSQVGQQGLEQYF.

This clonotype occurred a few times. This rearrangement joins TRBV5-1 to TRBJ2-5, with TRBD1 identical over 8 bases. Looked up from germline, CDR1 is SGHRS and CDR2 is YFSETQ. The CDR3 sequence is 16 residues long. V trimming: 4 bases; J trimming: 2 bases; junction bases outside the gene matches: 10. The DNA for the CDR3 is TGCGCCAGCAGCAAGCAGGGGGCGCCTTATCAAGAGACCCAGTACTTC. Translation gives CASSKQGAPYQETQYF. Supplemented by reference TRBV5-1 and TRBJ2-5, the full variable domain reads KAGVTQTPRYLIKTRGQQVTLSCSPISGHRSVSWYQQTPGQGLQFLFEYFSETQRNKGNFPGRFSGRQFSNSRSEMNVSTLELGDSALYLCASSKQGAPYQETQYFGPGTRLLVL.

This sequence joins TRBV7-9 and TRBJ2-2, with D unclear. The CDR3 runs to 14 residues. Trimming removed 2 bases from V and 1 base from J, with 5 bases in between. Per germline, CDR1 SEHNR and CDR2 FQNEAQ (reference sequence). This chain's CDR3 is CASSLRQNTGELFF. CDR3 coding DNA: TGTGCCAGCAGCTTAAGACAGAACACCGGGGAGCTGTTTTTT.

This clonotype occurred a few times. The V and J genes are TRBV5-1 and TRBJ1-2; weak D call: TRBD1 (6 bases). CDR3 size: 14 residues. V lost 4 bases and J 8 bases, leaving 18 bases between the germline ends. CDR1 and CDR2 from the germline V gene are SGHRS and YFSETQ. DNA for the CDR3: TGCGCCAGCAGCCCCCAGACAGGAACGGGGGGCTACACCTTC. Protein product: CASSPQTGTGGYTF.

V and J are TRBV28 and TRBJ2-3; 8 bases are a match to TRBD1. Germline assignment: CDR1 MDHEN and CDR2 SYDVKM. Losses at the gene ends were 5 bases for V and 3 bases for J; bases not matched to a gene: 10. The CDR3 runs 16 residues. CDR3 sequence reads: CASSPPGTGITDTQYF. The DNA of the CDR3 is TGTGCCAGCAGTCCACCCGGGACAGGTATTACAGATACGCAGTATTTT. Together with reference TRBV28 and TRBJ2-3, the CDR3 gives the full variable domain: DVKVTQSSRYLVKRTGEKVFLECVQDMDHENMFWYRQDPGLGLRLIYFSYDVKMKEKGDIPEGYSVSREKKERFSLILESASTNQTSMYLCASSPPGTGITDTQYFGPGTRLTVL.

The genes are TRBV5-1 and TRBJ2-7, with a possible D match to TRBD1 (5 bases). The germline V and J ends were trimmed by 4 bases and 2 bases, with 13 bases remaining between them. Germline-derived CDR1 and CDR2 are SGHRS and YFSETQ. CDR3 length: 14 amino acids. The chain's CDR3 is CASSPLTETYEQYF. Here the CDR3 DNA reads TGCGCCAGCAGCCCGCTGACAGAGACCTACGAGCAGTACTTC.